The 12 T cell receptor beta chains given below trace back to one sample, sequenced in a study of blood T cells in healthy people across ages. With a J-beta primer mix and a sample-barcoded 5' primer, a second PCR ran about 6 to 11 cycles. TCRdb called the 5' RACE reads again in MiXCR, with one record for every CDR3 protein. The data show about 1.1 million distinct CDR3 sequences, around two fifths seen once. Sequenced input: blood. Receptors were obtained from a man younger than 35 in good health.

The V and J genes are TRBV14 and TRBJ2-3; D possibly corresponds to TRBD1 (5 bases). With 2 bases removed from V and 7 bases from J, the gap between germline ends came to 16 bases. Germline assignment: CDR1 SGHDN and CDR2 FVKESK. This CDR3 spans 15 amino acids. The CDR3 reads CASSQRGRLPYTQYF. The CDR3 DNA reads TGTGCCAGCAGCCAAAGGGGCAGACTCCCGTATACGCAGTATTTT.

This clonotype was seen a few times. This chain uses TRBV6-6 with TRBJ2-2; possible D gene TRBD1, 6 bases. Germline CDR1 and CDR2: MNHNY and SVGAGI (reference sequence). V was cut by 8 bases and J by 1 base, with 14 bases left in between. The CDR3 runs to 15 residues. The CDR3 DNA sequence: TGTGCCAGCGGAGAAGTCAGGGGGAACACCGGGGAGCTGTTTTTT. Protein: CASGEVRGNTGELFF.

In regard to this clonotype: This may be a read error: a much more frequent sequence differs by one nucleotide. The gene calls are TRBV4-3 and TRBJ2-5, with a possible D match to TRBD2 (5 bases). Judging by the DNA end, TRBJ2-7 fits better; the J call may be wrong. There are 15 residues in the CDR3. The germline V gene encodes CDR1 LGHNA and CDR2 YSLEER. Here the CDR3 reads CANSQDEAGNYEQYF. CDR3 sequence (DNA): TGCGCCAACAGCCAAGACGAGGCCGGGAACTACGAGCAGTACTTC.

Only a few counts were recorded for this clonotype. CDR3 sequence (DNA): TGTGCCAGCAGCCCCGGCGGGGACGTTTACAATGAGCAGTACTTC. Its protein product is CASSPGGDVYNEQYF. The rearrangement uses TRBV3-1 and TRBJ2-5; tentative D call: TRBD2 (6 bases). The CDR3 is 15 residues long. Trimming shortened V by 4 bases and J by 11 bases, and 23 bases separated the two germline ends. From germline, CDR1 is LGHDT and CDR2 YNNKEL (reference sequence).

This rearrangement joins TRBV7-6 to TRBJ2-1; D might be TRBD1 (5 bases). V was shortened by 6 bases and J by 1 base, with 19 bases between the two germline ends. CDR3 length: 17 residues. From germline, CDR1 is SGHVS and CDR2 FNYEAQ. The CDR3 protein is CASRPSYGRDSYNEQFF. The CDR3 nucleotides read TGTGCCAGCAGGCCTTCTTACGGCAGGGATTCCTACAATGAGCAGTTCTTC.

This clonotype was recorded many times. The chain combines TRBV6-2 or TRBV6-3 with TRBJ2-1, with unresolved D. CDR1 and CDR2 (germline): MNHEY, SVGEGT. The CDR3 spans 14 residues. Trimming pared 6 bases from V and 6 bases from J, leaving 15 bases between. For the CDR3, the DNA is TGTGCCAGCAGCATAAGGCCTCCGTTCAATGAGCAGTTCTTC. Translating it yields CASSIRPPFNEQFF.

A few counts support this clonotype. The CDR3 loop reads CASLWGDTQYF. Written as DNA, the CDR3 is TGTGCCAGCCTCTGGGGGGATACGCAGTATTTT. The chain is built from TRBV12-3 or TRBV12-4 and TRBJ2-3; D may be TRBD1 or TRBD2 (5 bases each). V shed 8 bases and J shed 6 bases, with 9 bases lying between them. This CDR3 region has 11 residues.

The rearrangement joins TRBV20-1 to TRBJ1-2, with D hard to call. Germline CDR1 reads DFQATT; CDR2 reads SNEGSKA (reference sequence). Trimming took 0 bases from V and 9 from J, leaving 14 bases between them. This CDR3 has 13 amino acids. The CDR3 DNA reads TGCAGTGCTAGAGACGCCAGTCGTTCCAGCTACACCTTC. Encoded protein: CSARDASRSSYTF.

The chain combines TRBV27 with TRBJ1-1; D may be TRBD1 (6 bases). Trimming cost V 7 bases and J 0 bases, with 15 bases left between them. From germline, CDR1 is MNHEY and CDR2 SMNVEV (reference sequence). The CDR3 length is 15 residues. DNA of the CDR3: TGTGCCAGCACCAAAAACAGGGAGATGAACACTGAAGCTTTCTTT. This codes for CASTKNREMNTEAFF.

J is TRBJ1-2 and V is TRBV5-1, with D perhaps TRBD1 (5 bases). The CDR3 consists of 14 residues. Trimming pared 4 bases from V and 6 bases from J, leaving 16 bases between. CDR1 SGHRS and CDR2 YFSETQ come from the germline V gene. The CDR3 DNA sequence: TGCGCCAGCAGCCTCGGATTAGGGGAAAATGGCTACACCTTC. Its translation is CASSLGLGENGYTF.

This clonotype has only a few counts. The J gene is TRBJ2-7, the V gene TRBV12-3 or TRBV12-4; D gene ambiguous. CDR3 length equals 14 residues. V lost 2 bases and J lost 7, with 15 bases in between. The CDR3 DNA is TGTGCCAGCAGTTTAACTTTGCAGTACAATGAGCAGTACTTC. Protein product: CASSLTLQYNEQYF.

This clonotype was observed a handful of times. The chain has TRBV10-3 and TRBJ2-3; D unresolved. Germline V gene lookup returns CDR1 ENHRY and CDR2 SYGVKD. The CDR3 length is 13 residues. Trimming pared 6 bases from V and 4 bases from J, leaving 11 bases between. The CDR3: CAIRGDTADTQYF. In nucleotides, the CDR3 is TGTGCCATCAGAGGCGATACCGCAGATACGCAGTATTTT.